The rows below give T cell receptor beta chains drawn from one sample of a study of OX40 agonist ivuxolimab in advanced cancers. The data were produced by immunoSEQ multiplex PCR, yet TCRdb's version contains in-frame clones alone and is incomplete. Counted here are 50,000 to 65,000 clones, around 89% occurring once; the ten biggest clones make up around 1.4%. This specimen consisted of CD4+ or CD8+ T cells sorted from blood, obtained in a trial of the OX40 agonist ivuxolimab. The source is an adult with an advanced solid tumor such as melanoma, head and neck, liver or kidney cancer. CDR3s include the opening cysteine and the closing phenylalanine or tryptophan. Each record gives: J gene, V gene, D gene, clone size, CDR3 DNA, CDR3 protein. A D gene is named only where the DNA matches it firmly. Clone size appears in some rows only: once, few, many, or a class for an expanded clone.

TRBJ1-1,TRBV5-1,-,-,TGCGCCAGCAGCTTGGTCGCCCAGGCGGGGAACACTGAAGCTTTCTTT,CASSLVAQAGNTEAFF
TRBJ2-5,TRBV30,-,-,TGTGCCTGTTCCATGGGAGCTATGCCAGAGACCCAGTACTTC,CACSMGAMPETQYF
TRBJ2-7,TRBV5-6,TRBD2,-,TGTGCCAGCACTTCGACCCAAAGCGGGGGCTACGAGCAGTACTTC,CASTSTQSGGYEQYF
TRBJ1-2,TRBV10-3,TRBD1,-,TGTGCCATCAGTGGGGCAGGGGGCGAATATGGCTACACCTTC,CAISGAGGEYGYTF
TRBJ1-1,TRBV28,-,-,TGTGCCAGCAGTCCTTCCGGGACGGCTGAAGCTTTCTTT,CASSPSGTAEAFF
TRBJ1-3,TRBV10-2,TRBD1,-,TGCGCCAGCGCTAAGGGACAGCCTGGAAACACCATATATTTT,CASAKGQPGNTIYF
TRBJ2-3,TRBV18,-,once,TGTGCCAGCTCACCACCGGGGGGTTCTGTGGATACGCAGTATTTT,CASSPPGGSVDTQYF
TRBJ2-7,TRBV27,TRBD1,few,TGTGCCACCTCCCGCCAGCACAGGGGACCCTACGAGCAGTACTTC,CATSRQHRGPYEQYF
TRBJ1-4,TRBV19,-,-,TGTGCCAGTAGTGTCACCTTCCGGGACGGCAATAATGAAAAACTGTTTTTT,CASSVTFRDGNNEKLFF
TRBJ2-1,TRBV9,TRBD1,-,TGTGCCAGCAGCCGACGGACAGGGGAAAACAATGAGCAGTTCTTC,CASSRRTGENNEQFF
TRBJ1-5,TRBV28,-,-,TGTGCCAGCAGTTCCCCCTTGGGGAACTTTCAGCCCCAGCATTTT,CASSSPLGNFQPQHF
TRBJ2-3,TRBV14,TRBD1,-,TGTGCCAGCAGTGACAGGGGGGACCCTAGCACAGATACGCAGTATTTT,CASSDRGDPSTDTQYF
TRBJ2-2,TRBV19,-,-,TGTGCCAGTAGTATTAGCCGAGGGTTCACCCTAAACACCGGGGAGCTGTTTTTT,CASSISRGFTLNTGELFF
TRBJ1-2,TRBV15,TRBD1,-,TGTGCCACCAGCAGAGATCTTCAGGGGGCAAAAGGCTACACCTTC,CATSRDLQGAKGYTF
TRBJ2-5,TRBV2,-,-,TGTGCCAGCAGTGATGGGCTATGGCGCCAAGAGACCCAGTACTTC,CASSDGLWRQETQYF
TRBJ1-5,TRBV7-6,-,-,TGTGCCAGCAGCTTGGGCGACTATAAGCCCCAGCATTTT,CASSLGDYKPQHF
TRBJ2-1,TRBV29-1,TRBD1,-,TGCAGCGTAACCCGGACAGGCAGTTCTGAGTTCTTC,CSVTRTGSSEFF
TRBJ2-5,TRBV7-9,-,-,TGTGCCAGCAGCTTAGAGCTAAGGAGGCCTCGGGAGACCCAGTACTTC,CASSLELRRPRETQYF
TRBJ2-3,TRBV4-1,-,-,TGCGCCAGCAGCCAAGAGGGTTCCACAGATACGCAGTATTTT,CASSQEGSTDTQYF
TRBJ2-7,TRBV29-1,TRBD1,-,TGCAGCGTTGGTCAAGGACAGGGTGGATACGAGCAGTACTTC,CSVGQGQGGYEQYF
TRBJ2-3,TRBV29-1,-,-,TGCAGCGTTGATAGGGTACTGGTAAGCACAGATACGCAGTATTTT,CSVDRVLVSTDTQYF
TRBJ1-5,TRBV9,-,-,TGTGCCAGCAGAAACCCCGGCAAGGCTAGCAATCAGCCCCAGCATTTT,CASRNPGKASNQPQHF
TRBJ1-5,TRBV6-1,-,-,TGTGCCAGCAGTGAAGGAATGAATAGCAATCAGCCCCAGCATTTT,CASSEGMNSNQPQHF
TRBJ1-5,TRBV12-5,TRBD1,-,TGTGCTAGTGGTTTGGAGGACAGGGATCGACAGCCCCAGCATTTT,CASGLEDRDRQPQHF
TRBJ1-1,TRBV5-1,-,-,TGCGCCAGCAGCCAAACAGGGAACACTGAAGCTTTCTTT,CASSQTGNTEAFF
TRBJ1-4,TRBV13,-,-,TGTGCCAGCAGCGCCACAGGTTTTCGGGAAAAACTGTTTTTT,CASSATGFREKLFF
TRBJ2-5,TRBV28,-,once,TGTGCCAGCAGTTTACTGGGAGTGTTCGGGACCCAGTACTTC,CASSLLGVFGTQYF
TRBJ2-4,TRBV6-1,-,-,TGTGCCAGTATAGGGCTAGCCAAAAACATTCAGTACTTC,CASIGLAKNIQYF
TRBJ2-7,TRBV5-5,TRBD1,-,TGTGCCAGCAGCCCGGTAGCCGGGACAGGAGACTACGAGCAGTACTTC,CASSPVAGTGDYEQYF
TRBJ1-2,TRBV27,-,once,TGTGCCAGCAGTCCCAGGACAGCCAACTATGGCTACACCTTC,CASSPRTANYGYTF
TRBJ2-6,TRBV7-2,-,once,TGTGCCAGCAGCTTAGCGCGATTGGAGTACCGCATCTCTGGGGCCAACGTCCTGACTTTC,CASSLARLEYRISGANVLTF
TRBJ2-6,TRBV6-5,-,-,TGTGCCAGCAGTTACTCGGACGCTGGGGCCAACGTCCTGACTTTC,CASSYSDAGANVLTF
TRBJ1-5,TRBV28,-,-,TGTGCCAGCAGTTCCGGGACGCTTGAACAGCCCCAGCATTTT,CASSSGTLEQPQHF
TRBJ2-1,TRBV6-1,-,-,TGTGCCAGCAGGATGGACAGCTCCTACAATGAGCAGTTCTTC,CASRMDSSYNEQFF
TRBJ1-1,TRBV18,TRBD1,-,TGTGCCAGCTCACTACTTGGAGACAGGGGGATTACGAACACTGAAGCTTTCTTT,CASSLLGDRGITNTEAFF